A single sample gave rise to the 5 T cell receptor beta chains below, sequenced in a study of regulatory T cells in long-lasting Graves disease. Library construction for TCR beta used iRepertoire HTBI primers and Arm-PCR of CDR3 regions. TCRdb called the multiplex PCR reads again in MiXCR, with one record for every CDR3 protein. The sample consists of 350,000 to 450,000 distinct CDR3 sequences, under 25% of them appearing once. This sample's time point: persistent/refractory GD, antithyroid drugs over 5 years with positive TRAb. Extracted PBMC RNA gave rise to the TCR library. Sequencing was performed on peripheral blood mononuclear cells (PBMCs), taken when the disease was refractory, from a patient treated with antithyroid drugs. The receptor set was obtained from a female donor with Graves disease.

CDR3 in amino acids: CAISGLGEKLFF. CDR3 bases: TGTGCCATCAGCGGTCTAGGGGAAAAACTGTTTTTT. The chain employs TRBV10-3 and TRBJ1-4, with D unclear. CDR1 ENHRY and CDR2 SYGVKD come from the germline V gene. There are 12 residues in the CDR3. Trimming took off 6 bases at V and 8 bases at J, with 10 bases between the two ends.

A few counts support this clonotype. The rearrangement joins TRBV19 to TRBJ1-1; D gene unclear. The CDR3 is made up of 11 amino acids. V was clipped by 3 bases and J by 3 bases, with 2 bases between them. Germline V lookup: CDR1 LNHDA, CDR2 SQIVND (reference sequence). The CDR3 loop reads CASSMYTEAFF. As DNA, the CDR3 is TGTGCCAGTAGTATGTACACTGAAGCTTTCTTT.

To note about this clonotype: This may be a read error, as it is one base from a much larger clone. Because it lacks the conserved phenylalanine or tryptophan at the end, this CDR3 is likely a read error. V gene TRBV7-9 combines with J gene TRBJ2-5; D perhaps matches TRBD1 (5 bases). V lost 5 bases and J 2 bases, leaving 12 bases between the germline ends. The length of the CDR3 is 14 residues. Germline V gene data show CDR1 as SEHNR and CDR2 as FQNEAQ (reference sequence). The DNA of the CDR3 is TGTGCCAGCAGCCCCCTAGGGGCGCAAGAGACCCAGTACTCC. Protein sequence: CASSPLGAQETQYS.

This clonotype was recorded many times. As DNA, the CDR3 is TGTGCCAGCAGTTTTAGAGGACTAGCGGGAGGGCACTACGAGCAGTACTTC. Residues: CASSFRGLAGGHYEQYF. J is TRBJ2-7 and V is TRBV28, with TRBD2 matching over 15 bases. Per the germline V gene, CDR1 is MDHEN and CDR2 is SYDVKM. CDR3 length: 17 amino acids. The V and J ends lost 3 bases and 3 bases, in that order; junction bases with no gene match: 6. Full variable domain (outside the CDR3, taken from reference TRBV28 and TRBJ2-7): DVKVTQSSRYLVKRTGEKVFLECVQDMDHENMFWYRQDPGLGLRLIYFSYDVKMKEKGDIPEGYSVSREKKERFSLILESASTNQTSMYLCASSFRGLAGGHYEQYFGPGTRLTVT.

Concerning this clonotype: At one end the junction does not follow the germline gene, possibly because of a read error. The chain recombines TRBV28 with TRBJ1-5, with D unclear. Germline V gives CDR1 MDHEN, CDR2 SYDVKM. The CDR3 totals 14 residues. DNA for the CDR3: TGTGCTAGCAGTTTATCCGTGGGTAATCGGCCCCAGCATTTT. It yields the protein CASSLSVGNRPQHF. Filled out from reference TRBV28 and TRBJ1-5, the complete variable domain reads DVKVTQSSRYLVKRTGEKVFLECVQDMDHENMFWYRQDPGLGLRLIYFSYDVKMKEKGDIPEGYSVSREKKERFSLILESASTNQTSMYLCASSLSVGNRPQHFGDGTRLSIL.